The 15 T cell receptor beta chains below come from one sample, sequenced in a study of blood T cells in healthy people across ages. Using a J-beta primer mix together with a sample-barcoded 5' primer, a second PCR was run for about 6 to 11 cycles. TCRdb analysed the 5' RACE reads with MiXCR anew, one entry per CDR3 protein. The sample consists of over 1,500,000 distinct CDR3 sequences, around 40% of them appearing once. The material sequenced was blood. All receptors derive from a human donor in good health.

In this sample, this clonotype turned up a few times. The rearrangement links TRBV27 to TRBJ2-1; D might be TRBD1 or TRBD2, each matching 6 bases. CDR1 is MNHEY and CDR2 is SMNVEV in the germline V gene (reference sequence). Trimming stripped 4 bases from V and 5 bases from J, with 18 bases between. The CDR3 runs 16 residues. CDR3: CASSSRRAGENNEQFF. The CDR3 coding sequence is TGTGCCAGCAGTTCCCGGAGGGCAGGGGAGAACAATGAGCAGTTCTTC.

There are a few counts of this clonotype. The rearrangement links TRBV2 to TRBJ2-2, with 7 bases matching TRBD1. The CDR3 is made up of 14 amino acids. V lost 6 bases, J lost 5 bases, and 6 bases stayed unmatched. Germline V lookup: CDR1 SNHLY, CDR2 FYNNEI. CDR3 DNA sequence: TGTGCCAGCAGAGAGGGGGCGCGTACCGGGGAGCTGTTTTTT. It encodes CASREGARTGELFF.

For this clonotype: A single base separates this from a much larger clone, so it may be a read error. V gene TRBV4-1 combines with J gene TRBJ2-7; D not resolved. The CDR3 sequence is 14 residues long. Germline loops: CDR1 MGHRA, CDR2 YSYEKL. DNA of the CDR3: TGCGCCAGCAGCCGCGTCAGATCCTCCTACGAGCGGTACTTC. Translated: CASSRVRSSYERYF.

This clonotype has only one observation. This chain links TRBV5-7 with TRBJ1-5; 7 bases line up with TRBD1. TRBV5-7 carries the ORF label, with uncertain function. This CDR3 comprises 16 residues. The V segment lost 4 bases and the J segment 3 bases; nucleotides outside the gene matches: 10. CDR3 DNA: TGTGCCAGCAGCACAACGTCGGGGACAGTCAATCAGCCCCAGCATTTT. This translates into CASSTTSGTVNQPQHF.

Only a few counts were recorded for this clonotype. The genes are TRBV10-3 and TRBJ2-7, with 13 bases that match TRBD2. J gave up 2 bases and V 6 bases, and 1 base lay outside the gene matches. This CDR3 region has 14 residues. CDR1 is ENHRY, CDR2 SYGVKD, per germline. The CDR3 nucleotides read TGTGCCATCAGAGGGACTAGCGGGGCCTACGAGCAGTACTTC. This translates into CAIRGTSGAYEQYF.

The gene calls are TRBV3-1 and TRBJ2-7; D is ambiguous. The J call could be wrong; TRBJ2-5 is a better fit for the DNA end. The CDR3 loop spans 14 amino acids. Germline V gene lookup returns CDR1 LGHDT and CDR2 YNNKEL (reference sequence). CDR3 sequence (DNA): TGTGCCAGCAGCTCTTTCTCGGACGGGGAGACCCAGTACTTC. Translating gives CASSSFSDGETQYF.

V is TRBV14 and J is TRBJ2-7; 7 positions agree with TRBD1. CDR1 is SGHDN and CDR2 is FVKESK in the germline V gene. This CDR3 comprises 13 residues. Germline trimming cut 1 base from V and 7 bases from J; bases unmatched to any gene: 4. CDR3 nucleotide sequence: TGTGCCAGCAGCCAAGGGGGACAGCGAGAGCAGTACTTC. Encoded protein: CASSQGGQREQYF.

This chain uses TRBV7-2 with TRBJ1-1, with D tentatively TRBD1 (6 bases). This CDR3 has 15 residues. V was clipped by 1 base and J by 3 bases, with 12 bases between them. Germline CDR1 is SGHTA and CDR2 is FQGNSA. The CDR3, as DNA: TGTGCCAGCAGCTTAGTGGGGGCTGGATACACTGAAGCTTTCTTT. Its translation: CASSLVGAGYTEAFF.

This clonotype came up a few times. V is TRBV24-1 and J is TRBJ2-1; D is possibly TRBD1 (6 bases). V lost 3 bases and J lost 4, with 12 bases in between. Germline V lookup: CDR1 KGHDR, CDR2 SFDVKD. The CDR3 consists of 15 residues. The CDR3 sequence is CATSDPGTSYNEQFF. CDR3 in DNA: TGTGCCACCAGTGATCCCGGGACAAGTTACAATGAGCAGTTCTTC.

A note on this clonotype: Compared with germline, one end of the junction differs, possibly owing to a read error. CDR3 in DNA: TGTGCCGGCAGGGGAGGCACTAACTATGGCTACACCTTC. Translated, it gives CAGRGGTNYGYTF. V gene TRBV6-2 or TRBV6-3 combines with J gene TRBJ1-2, with D possibly matching TRBD1 (6 bases). Germline CDR1 MNHEY, CDR2 SVGEGT. The CDR3 is made up of 13 amino acids.

V is TRBV20-1 and J is TRBJ2-7, with 9 positions matching TRBD2. V was pared by 6 bases and J by 3 bases, with 9 bases of the junction left unmatched. From germline, CDR1 is DFQATT and CDR2 SNEGSKA (reference sequence). The CDR3 runs 14 residues. The CDR3 sequence: CSADLAGSHYEQYF. The CDR3 DNA follows: TGCAGTGCGGACCTAGCGGGGAGTCACTACGAGCAGTACTTC.

This clonotype has only a few counts. The chain combines TRBV5-6 with TRBJ1-6, with 7 bases identical to TRBD1. V trimming: 1 base; J trimming: 9 bases; junction bases outside the gene matches: 7. The CDR3 length is 15 residues. CDR1 and CDR2 from the germline V gene are SGHDT and YYEEEE. The CDR3 protein is CASSLSVTGSSPLHF. CDR3 DNA: TGTGCCAGCAGCTTGTCGGTGACAGGGAGTTCACCCCTCCACTTT.

V gene TRBV4-1 combines with J gene TRBJ2-3; TRBD2 is a possible D gene (6 bases). The V gene lost 0 bases and the J gene lost 0 bases, with 13 bases spanning the gap. The CDR3 has 17 amino acids. Per germline, CDR1 MGHRA and CDR2 YSYEKL. The DNA of the CDR3 is TGCGCCAGCAGCCAAGATCTGGTGCTAGCGAGCACAGATACGCAGTATTTT. Translation: CASSQDLVLASTDTQYF.

This clonotype was observed a handful of times. The V and J genes are TRBV29-1 and TRBJ2-6; TRBD2 is a possible D gene (6 bases). Trimming took 0 bases from V and 0 from J, leaving 12 bases between them. The CDR3 contains 17 residues. The germline V gene encodes CDR1 SQVTM and CDR2 ANQGSEA. CDR3 region: CSVEDRREHSGANVLTF. The CDR3 DNA reads as TGCAGCGTTGAAGATCGGAGGGAACACTCTGGGGCCAACGTCCTGACTTTC.

About this clonotype itself: The junction shows a germline mismatch at one end, possibly a read error. This sequence joins TRBV28 and TRBJ2-5; 9 nucleotides line up with TRBD1. This CDR3 spans 15 amino acids. Germline values: CDR1 MDHEN, CDR2 SYDVKM. The CDR3 DNA reads TGTGCCAGCAGTAAGGACAGGGGAATGCAAGAGACTCAGTACTTC. Its protein product is CASSKDRGMQETQYF.